Shown below are 11 T cell receptor beta chains from a single sample sequenced in a study of blood T cell repertoires in COVID-19. Generated by immunoSEQ multiplex PCR, the TCRdb table keeps only in-frame clones and is missing some. The data show about 120,000 clones, with 90% seen just once and roughly 2% held by the top ten. The sample consisted of peripheral blood. Source of these receptors: a human donor with active COVID-19. The donor label of this sample is uncertain.

The chain uses TRBV28 and TRBJ1-2, with 7 bases that match TRBD1. Germline CDR1 reads MDHEN; CDR2 reads SYDVKM. V trimming: 6 bases; J trimming: 7 bases; junction bases outside the gene matches: 8. The CDR3 spans 13 residues. The CDR3 bases are TGTGCCAGCAGGCTGACAGGGAAGGTTGGCTACACCTTC. This translates into CASRLTGKVGYTF.

This CDR3 reads CASSRQGSGELFF. CDR3 nucleotide sequence: TGTGCCAGCAGCCGTCAGGGGTCCGGGGAGCTGTTTTTT. The chain carries TRBV6-2 or TRBV6-3 and TRBJ2-2; possible D gene TRBD1, 6 bases. The CDR3 consists of 13 residues. Germline values: CDR1 MNHEY, CDR2 SVGEGT. V lost 6 bases and J 6 bases, leaving 11 bases between the germline ends.

Here the CDR3 DNA reads TGTGCCAGTAGTATCCGCAGGGCCAACACTGAAGCTTTCTTT. As protein: CASSIRRANTEAFF. The genes are TRBV19 and TRBJ1-1; D might be TRBD1 (5 bases). Germline V CDR1 and CDR2: LNHDA, SQIVND (reference sequence). CDR3 length: 14 residues. V was cut by 3 bases and J by 2 bases, with 10 bases left in between.

This sequence joins TRBV7-2 and TRBJ1-5; D is undetermined. This CDR3 region has 15 residues. CDR1 is SGHTA and CDR2 is FQGNSA in the germline V gene. V shed 6 bases and J shed 0 bases, with 12 bases lying between them. The CDR3 region is CASRQDKLSNQPQHF. The CDR3 coding sequence is TGTGCCAGCAGACAAGACAAACTTAGCAATCAGCCCCAGCATTTT.

The rearrangement joins TRBV5-6 to TRBJ2-7; D is perhaps TRBD2 (6 bases). Trimming left V 4 bases short and J 0 bases short, with 14 bases between. CDR3 size: 15 residues. Germline loops: CDR1 SGHDT, CDR2 YYEEEE. The CDR3 is CASSPRDFSSYEQYF. DNA of the CDR3: TGTGCCAGCAGCCCCCGGGACTTCAGCTCCTACGAGCAGTACTTC.

This chain joins TRBV7-9 and TRBJ2-2; TRBD1 aligns across 8 bases. V was clipped by 3 bases and J by 6 bases; unmatched bases: 6. This CDR3 region has 15 residues. CDR1 is SEHNR, CDR2 FQNEAQ, per germline (reference sequence). CDR3 protein: CASSFGQGTAGELFF. The CDR3 DNA reads as TGTGCCAGCAGCTTCGGACAGGGAACGGCCGGGGAGCTGTTTTTT.

This rearrangement joins TRBV5-1 to TRBJ2-3; 10 nucleotides agree with TRBD2. The CDR3 covers 15 residues. Looked up from germline, CDR1 is SGHRS and CDR2 is YFSETQ. J was trimmed by 0 bases and V by 5 bases; bases with no gene match: 3. The CDR3 spells CASSSSGGSTDTQYF. In DNA, the CDR3 is TGCGCCAGCAGTTCTAGCGGGGGAAGCACAGATACGCAGTATTTT.

The chain uses TRBV19 and TRBJ1-2, with TRBD1 matching 8 bases. CDR3 size: 13 residues. CDR1 LNHDA and CDR2 SQIVND come from the germline V gene (reference sequence). Trimming at V came to 9 bases and at J to 7 bases, leaving 10 bases not matched to a gene. CDR3 region: CASRRQGFGGYTF. CDR3 sequence (DNA): TGTGCCAGCAGGAGACAGGGGTTCGGTGGCTACACCTTC.

This clone was detected only once. The chain has TRBV10-2 and TRBJ1-2; D not resolved. Trimming took 8 bases from V and 0 from J, leaving 10 bases between them. This CDR3 region has 13 residues. In germline, CDR1 is WSHSY, CDR2 SAAADI. The CDR3 spells CASSREANYGYTF. The DNA for the CDR3 is TGCGCCAGCTCCCGGGAAGCTAACTATGGCTACACCTTC.

This clone was recorded a few times. V is TRBV19 and J is TRBJ1-1; D gene uncertain. The CDR3 has 12 residues. V lost 3 bases to trimming and J lost 4 bases, with 6 bases between them. The V gene's germline CDR1 is LNHDA and CDR2 SQIVND (reference sequence). This CDR3 is CASSIVSTEAFF. The CDR3 DNA reads TGTGCCAGTAGTATTGTCAGCACTGAAGCTTTCTTT.

The V gene is TRBV28, the J gene TRBJ2-7; 8 bases line up with TRBD1. The CDR3 extends over 15 amino acids. V lost 5 bases to trimming and J lost 4 bases; unmatched junction nucleotides: 10. CDR1 is MDHEN, CDR2 SYDVKM, per germline. CDR3: CASSPRTGLPYEQYF. The CDR3 DNA follows: TGTGCCAGCAGTCCTCGGACAGGGCTACCTTACGAGCAGTACTTC.